Listed below are T cell receptor beta chains from one sample, sequenced in a study of metastatic and nonmetastatic thyroid tumors. MiXCR re-clonotyped the PCR reads for TCRdb. The repertoire includes under 5,000 clones, less than 45% of them detected once, and 20% to 25% sits in the top ten. Material for sequencing was tumor tissue. The source is a male donor with papillary thyroid cancer or a benign thyroid nodule (not recorded which). Some clones in this sample may be carry-over from other donors' samples. CDR3s include the opening cysteine and the closing phenylalanine or tryptophan. A D gene is named only where the DNA matches it firmly. Where a row states a size, it is once, few, many or the class of an expanded clone; other rows omit it.

CDR3 DNA | CDR3 protein | J gene | CDR3 length | D gene | V gene | clone size
TGTGCCAGCTCACCACCGTGGGATAATTCACCCCTCCACTTT | CASSPPWDNSPLHF | TRBJ1-6 | 14 | - | TRBV18 | -
TGTGCCTGGATCAACAGGGCTACTGAAGCTTTCTTT | CAWINRATEAFF | TRBJ1-1 | 12 | - | TRBV30 | -
TGTGCCAGCATCTCCAAGGACAGGGTCCACGAGCAGTACTTC | CASISKDRVHEQYF | TRBJ2-7 | 14 | TRBD1 | TRBV7-3 | -
TGTGCCAGCAGCGTATGGCAGGGGGCAGGTCAGCCCCAGCATTTT | CASSVWQGAGQPQHF | TRBJ1-5 | 15 | TRBD1 | TRBV9 | -
TGTGCCAGCAGTTTTGGACTAGCGGGAAGGAATGAGCAGTTCTTC | CASSFGLAGRNEQFF | TRBJ2-1 | 15 | TRBD2 | TRBV12-3/TRBV12-4 | -
TGCGCCAGCAGCTTTAATAGGGACAATGAGCAGTTCTTC | CASSFNRDNEQFF | TRBJ2-1 | 13 | - | TRBV5-1 | large
TGTGCCAGCAGTTTTCGGGGGCCGGGCACCTTC | CASSFRGPGTF | TRBJ1-2 | 11 | - | TRBV6-9 | few
TGTGCCAGCAGCTTAGGTTTCGGGGGCTCCTACGAGCAGTACTTC | CASSLGFGGSYEQYF | TRBJ2-7 | 15 | - | TRBV11-2 | -
TGTGCCAGTAGTACTACAGTCTCTGGGGCCAACGTCCTGACTTTC | CASSTTVSGANVLTF | TRBJ2-6 | 15 | - | TRBV19 | -
TGTGCCAGCAATACAAACAACCAAGAGACCCAGTACTTC | CASNTNNQETQYF | TRBJ2-5 | 13 | - | TRBV28 | -
TGCAGTGCTAGTCCGGGGGATCAGCCCCAGCATTTT | CSASPGDQPQHF | TRBJ1-5 | 12 | - | TRBV20-1 | once
TGTGCCAGCAGCAACCTCATCTCCCCGGGAGCGTACAATGAGCAGTTCTTC | CASSNLISPGAYNEQFF | TRBJ2-1 | 17 | - | TRBV11-2 | once
TGTGCCAGCAGTTGGGGACGAGATACGCAGTATTTT | CASSWGRDTQYF | TRBJ2-3 | 12 | - | TRBV6-5 | -
TGTGCCAGCAGTTACTTGGGTGTGACCTACGAGCAGTACTTC | CASSYLGVTYEQYF | TRBJ2-7 | 14 | - | TRBV6-5 | -
TGTGCCAGCAGCCTGGACAGGCCCAACTACACCTTC | CASSLDRPNYTF | TRBJ1-2 | 12 | TRBD1 | TRBV7-9 | -
TGTGCCAGCAGCTCTTTAGCGGGAGGAACCAATGAGCAGTTCTTC | CASSSLAGGTNEQFF | TRBJ2-1 | 15 | TRBD2 | TRBV11-1 | -
TGTGCCAGCACCCAAGGCACTGAAGCTTTCTTT | CASTQGTEAFF | TRBJ1-1 | 11 | - | TRBV6-2/TRBV6-3 | few
TGTGCCAGCAGCCAAGGGTTCCAGCGGAGTACCTACAATGAGCAGTTCTTC | CASSQGFQRSTYNEQFF | TRBJ2-1 | 17 | - | TRBV4-2 | -
TGTGCCAGCAGTGCCGGGACAGGGGCCTACGAGCAGTACTTC | CASSAGTGAYEQYF | TRBJ2-7 | 14 | TRBD1 | TRBV6-1 | few
TGTGCCAGCCCCGGCCAGGGGGCCGTGCGGGAGGGTGGTGAGCAGTACTTC | CASPGQGAVREGGEQYF | TRBJ2-7 | 17 | - | TRBV6-1 | -
TGTGCCAGCTCACCAAGCGTCTCAGATACGCAGTATTTT | CASSPSVSDTQYF | TRBJ2-3 | 13 | - | TRBV18 | -
TGTGCCAGTAGCCCATCCACCGCCGGGGAGCTGTTTTTT | CASSPSTAGELFF | TRBJ2-2 | 13 | - | TRBV19 | -
TGCAGTGCTAGGTCCCTAGACACCATATATTTT | CSARSLDTIYF | TRBJ1-3 | 11 | - | TRBV20-1 | -
TGTGCCAGCAGTTTGACAGGGGGCGCGAACACCGGGGAGCTGTTTTTT | CASSLTGGANTGELFF | TRBJ2-2 | 16 | TRBD1 | TRBV27 | -
TGTGCCAGCAGCTCTGGGGTCTCTGGGGCCAACGTCCTGACTTTC | CASSSGVSGANVLTF | TRBJ2-6 | 15 | - | TRBV7-2 | once
TGCGCCAGCAGAGGACAGGGATACACCGGGGAGCTGTTTTTT | CASRGQGYTGELFF | TRBJ2-2 | 14 | TRBD1 | TRBV5-1 | -
TGTGCCAGCAGGCTGGGACAGGGGAACACCGGGGAGCTGTTTTTT | CASRLGQGNTGELFF | TRBJ2-2 | 15 | TRBD1 | TRBV27 | -
TGCAGTGCTAGATCGGGACGGGATTCACCCCTCCACTTT | CSARSGRDSPLHF | TRBJ1-6 | 13 | - | TRBV20-1 | -
TGTGCCAGCATGAGGAGGAGCGGGGGGCCGGAGGCGGAGCAGTACTTC | CASMRRSGGPEAEQYF | TRBJ2-7 | 16 | TRBD2 | TRBV6-4 | -